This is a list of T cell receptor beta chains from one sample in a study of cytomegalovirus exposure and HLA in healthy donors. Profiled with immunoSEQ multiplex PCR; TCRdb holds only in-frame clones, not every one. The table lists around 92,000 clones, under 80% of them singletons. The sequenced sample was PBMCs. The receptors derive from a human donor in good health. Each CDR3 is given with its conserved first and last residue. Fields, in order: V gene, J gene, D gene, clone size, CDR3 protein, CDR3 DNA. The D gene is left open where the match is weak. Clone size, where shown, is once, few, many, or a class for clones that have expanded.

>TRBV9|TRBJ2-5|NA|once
CASSVGERGRETQYF
TGTGCCAGCAGCGTAGGGGAAAGGGGTAGGGAGACCCAGTACTTC
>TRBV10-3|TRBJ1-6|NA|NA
CAFRGKGVSYNSPLHF
TGTGCCTTCAGGGGAAAGGGGGTCTCCTATAATTCACCCCTCCACTTT
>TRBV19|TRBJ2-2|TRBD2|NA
CASRVGGGANTGELFF
TGTGCCAGTAGGGTTGGTGGGGGGGCGAACACCGGGGAGCTGTTTTTT
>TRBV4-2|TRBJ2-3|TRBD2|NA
CASSLSPRLAGGILTDTQYF
TGTGCCAGCAGCCTTTCCCCGAGACTAGCGGGGGGGATCCTCACAGATACGCAGTATTTT
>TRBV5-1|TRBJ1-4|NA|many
CASKPQAGINEKLFF
TGCGCCAGCAAGCCCCAGGCAGGGATTAATGAAAAACTGTTTTTT
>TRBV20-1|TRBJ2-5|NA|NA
CSATSLETQYF
TGCAGTGCCACATCCCTTGAGACCCAGTACTTC
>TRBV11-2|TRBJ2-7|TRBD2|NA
CASSLVGLAGIYEQYF
TGTGCCAGCAGCTTAGTAGGACTAGCGGGAATCTACGAGCAGTACTTC
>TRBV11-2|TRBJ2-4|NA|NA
CASSLSSAGLAKNIQYF
TGTGCCAGCAGCTTATCGTCGGCGGGCCTAGCCAAAAACATTCAGTACTTC
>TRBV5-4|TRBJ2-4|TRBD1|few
CASSLQGIDGNIQYF
TGTGCCAGCAGTCTACAGGGGATTGACGGGAACATTCAGTACTTC
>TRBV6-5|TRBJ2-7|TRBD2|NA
CASSYPKREGMDEQYF
TGTGCCAGCAGTTACCCCAAGCGGGAGGGTATGGACGAGCAGTACTTC
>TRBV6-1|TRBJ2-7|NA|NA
CATTLRGEQYF
TGTGCCACCACCCTGCGGGGCGAGCAGTACTTC
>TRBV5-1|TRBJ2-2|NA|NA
CASSLAGGDDGGELFF
TGCGCCAGCAGCTTGGCCGGAGGGGATGATGGCGGGGAGCTGTTTTTT
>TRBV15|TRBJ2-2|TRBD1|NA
CATDPGQGNTGELFF
TGTGCCACCGATCCGGGACAGGGTAACACCGGGGAGCTGTTTTTT
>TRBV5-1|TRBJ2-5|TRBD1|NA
CASSFNRGLQETQYF
TGCGCCAGCAGCTTCAACAGGGGGCTCCAAGAGACCCAGTACTTC
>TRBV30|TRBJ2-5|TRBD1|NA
CAWMMDREETQYF
TGTGCCTGGATGATGGACAGGGAAGAGACCCAGTACTTC
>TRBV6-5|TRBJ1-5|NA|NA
CASSRGQNQPQHF
TGTGCCAGCAGTCGCGGTCAGAATCAGCCCCAGCATTTT
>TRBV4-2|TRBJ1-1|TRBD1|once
CASSPAGTDDNEAFF
TGTGCCAGCAGCCCTGCCGGGACAGACGACAATGAAGCTTTCTTT
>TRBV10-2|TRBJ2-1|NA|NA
CASSELNEQFF
TGCGCCAGCAGTGAGCTCAATGAGCAGTTCTTC
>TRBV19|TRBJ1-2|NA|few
CASSLIGADGYTF
TGTGCCAGTAGCCTCATAGGGGCGGATGGCTACACCTTC
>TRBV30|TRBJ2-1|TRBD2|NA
CAWRTSSWYNEQFF
TGTGCCTGGAGGACTAGCTCCTGGTACAATGAGCAGTTCTTC
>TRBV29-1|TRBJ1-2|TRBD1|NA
CSVEGTGGLGGYTF
TGCAGCGTTGAAGGGACAGGAGGGTTAGGGGGCTACACCTTC
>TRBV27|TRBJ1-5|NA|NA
CASSLMSGSPLSNQPQHF
TGTGCCAGCAGTTTAATGTCAGGGTCACCCCTTAGCAATCAGCCCCAGCATTTT
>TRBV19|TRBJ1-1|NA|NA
CASSIPGQGGYTEAFF
TGTGCCAGTAGTATCCCGGGCCAGGGTGGGTACACTGAAGCTTTCTTT
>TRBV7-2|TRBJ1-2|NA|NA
CASSSQAGTHNYGYTF
TGTGCCAGCAGCTCCCAGGCCGGGACTCATAACTATGGCTACACCTTC
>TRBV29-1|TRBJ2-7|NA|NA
CSVRDEEQYF
TGCAGCGTGCGGGACGAGGAGCAGTACTTC
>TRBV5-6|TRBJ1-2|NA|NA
CASSSGFYGYTF
TGTGCCAGCAGCTCGGGGTTCTATGGCTACACCTTC
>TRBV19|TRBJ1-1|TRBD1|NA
CASREGQGIMNTEAFF
TGTGCCAGTAGGGAGGGACAGGGAATAATGAACACTGAAGCTTTCTTT
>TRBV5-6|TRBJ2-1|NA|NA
CASSSQGTAYNEQFF
TGTGCCAGCAGCTCCCAGGGTACCGCCTACAATGAGCAGTTCTTC
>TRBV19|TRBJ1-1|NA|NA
CASSMEGIAEAFF
TGTGCCAGTAGTATGGAGGGTATCGCTGAAGCTTTCTTT
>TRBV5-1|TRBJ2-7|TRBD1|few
CASSLIDREGAEQYF
TGCGCCAGCAGCTTGATAGACAGGGAAGGGGCCGAGCAGTACTTC
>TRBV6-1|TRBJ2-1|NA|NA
CASSGLVSSYNEQFF
TGTGCCAGCAGTGGGCTAGTAAGTTCCTACAATGAGCAGTTCTTC
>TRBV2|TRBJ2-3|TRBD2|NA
CASSEFRAGGHLTDTQYF
TGTGCCAGCAGTGAATTCAGAGCGGGGGGGCATCTCACAGATACGCAGTATTTT
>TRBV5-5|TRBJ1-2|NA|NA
CASSGATGLGYTF
TGTGCCAGCAGCGGCGCAACAGGGCTGGGCTACACCTTC
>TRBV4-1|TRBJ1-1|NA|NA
CASSLGGHLRTEAFF
TGCGCCAGCAGCCTTGGGGGACATCTGCGCACTGAAGCTTTCTTT
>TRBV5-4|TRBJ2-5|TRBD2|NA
CASSHGLAGGPGLETQYF
TGTGCCAGCAGCCATGGACTAGCGGGGGGGCCGGGATTGGAGACCCAGTACTTC
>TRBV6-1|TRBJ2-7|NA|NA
CASTLGGGSSYEQYF
TGTGCCAGCACCTTAGGTGGGGGCAGCTCCTACGAGCAGTACTTC
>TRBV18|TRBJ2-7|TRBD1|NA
CASSPPNRGYEQYF
TGTGCCAGCTCACCACCCAACAGGGGCTACGAGCAGTACTTC
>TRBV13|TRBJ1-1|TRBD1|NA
CASSLPGTGNTEAFF
TGTGCCAGCAGCTTACCAGGGACAGGGAACACTGAAGCTTTCTTT
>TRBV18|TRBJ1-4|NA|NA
CASGPWRVREGEKLFF
TGTGCCAGCGGACCTTGGAGGGTCCGGGAAGGGGAAAAACTGTTTTTT
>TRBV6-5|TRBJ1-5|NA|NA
CASRGSADQPQHF
TGTGCCAGCCGGGGGTCGGCGGATCAGCCCCAGCATTTT
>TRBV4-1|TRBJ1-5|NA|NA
CASSQEGGLLSNQPQHF
TGCGCCAGCAGCCAAGAGGGGGGGCTGCTTAGCAATCAGCCCCAGCATTTT
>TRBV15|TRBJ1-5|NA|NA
CATSSQNSGNKGEPQHF
TGTGCCACCAGCTCTCAAAATTCCGGGAACAAGGGGGAGCCCCAGCATTTT
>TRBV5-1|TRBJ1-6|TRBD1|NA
CASSSGTALASPLHF
TGCGCCAGCAGCTCGGGGACAGCGCTCGCTTCACCCCTCCACTTT
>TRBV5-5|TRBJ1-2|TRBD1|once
CASSLQGGGFYGYTF
TGTGCCAGCAGCTTACAGGGGGGTGGTTTCTATGGCTACACCTTC
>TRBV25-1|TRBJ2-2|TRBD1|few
CASSDTTGRTGELFF
TGTGCCAGCAGTGATACGACAGGGAGAACCGGGGAGCTGTTTTTT
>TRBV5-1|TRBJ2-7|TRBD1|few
CASSWGGQGQYYEQYF
TGCGCCAGCAGCTGGGGGGGACAGGGGCAATACTACGAGCAGTACTTC
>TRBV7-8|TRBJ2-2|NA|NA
CASSSYRQASGELFF
TGTGCCAGCAGCTCTTATCGGCAGGCCTCCGGGGAGCTGTTTTTT
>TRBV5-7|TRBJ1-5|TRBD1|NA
CASSRGTGGVGPQHF
TGTGCCAGCAGCCGGGGTACAGGGGGCGTAGGGCCCCAGCATTTT
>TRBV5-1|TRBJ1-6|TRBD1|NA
CASSLWDRESSPLHF
TGCGCCAGCAGCTTGTGGGACAGGGAATCCTCACCCCTCCACTTT
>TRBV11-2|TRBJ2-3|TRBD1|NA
CASSYDRGSTDTQYF
TGTGCCAGCAGCTATGACAGGGGGTCCACAGATACGCAGTATTTT
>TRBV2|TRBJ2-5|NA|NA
CASRDIVGETQYF
TGTGCCAGCAGGGACATAGTTGGGGAGACCCAGTACTTC
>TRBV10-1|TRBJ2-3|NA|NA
CASSDGGAHTDTQYF
TGCGCCAGCAGTGATGGCGGGGCTCACACAGATACGCAGTATTTT
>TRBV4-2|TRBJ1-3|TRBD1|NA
CASSRGDQGAGDTIYF
TGTGCCAGCAGCCGGGGCGACCAGGGGGCAGGAGACACCATATATTTT
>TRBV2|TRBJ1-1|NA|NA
CASRPNGPQNTEAFF
TGTGCCAGCAGACCGAATGGGCCACAGAACACTGAAGCTTTCTTT
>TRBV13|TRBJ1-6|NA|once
CASSAWGTTTNSPLHF
TGTGCCAGCAGCGCGTGGGGGACAACAACCAATTCACCCCTCCACTTT
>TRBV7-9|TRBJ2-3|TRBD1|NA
CSSSLATGLTDTQYF
TGTTCCAGCAGCTTAGCGACAGGGTTGACAGATACGCAGTATTTT
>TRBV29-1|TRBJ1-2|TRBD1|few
CSVGGQSYGYTF
TGCAGCGTTGGGGGACAGTCGTATGGCTACACCTTC